This is a list of T cell receptor beta chains from one sample in a study of T cell responses to AZD1222 COVID-19 vaccine. Some clones are missing from TCRdb's copy, which holds only in-frame ones; the method was immunoSEQ multiplex PCR. The table has about 130,000 clones, roughly 86% seen once. Here the sequenced sample was peripheral blood, taken on day 0 of AZD1222 vaccination. The receptors stem from an adult in good health. Each CDR3 is given with its conserved first and last residue. The D gene is left open where the match is weak. Some rows mark clone size as missing; the rest say once, few, many or name a class of expanded clone.

CDR3: CASSEEQNTEAFF
DNA: TGTGCCAGCAGTGAAGAACAGAACACTGAAGCTTTCTTT
size: NA
D: NA
length: 13
V: TRBV2
J: TRBJ1-1

CDR3: CASSQYAGTISNQPQHF
DNA: TGTGCCAGCAGCCAATACGCGGGGACTATAAGCAATCAGCCCCAGCATTTT
size: NA
D: NA
length: 17
V: TRBV16
J: TRBJ1-5

CDR3: CASSLRQGRGYTF
DNA: TGTGCCAGCAGTTTACGCCAGGGACGTGGCTACACCTTC
size: NA
D: NA
length: 13
V: TRBV12-3/TRBV12-4
J: TRBJ1-2

CDR3: CASRLSNQPQHF
DNA: TGTGCCAGCAGACTTAGCAATCAGCCCCAGCATTTT
size: NA
D: NA
length: 12
V: TRBV2
J: TRBJ1-5

CDR3: CASRRDHSYNSPLHF
DNA: TGTGCCAGCAGGCGCGACCACTCCTATAATTCACCCCTCCACTTT
size: NA
D: NA
length: 15
V: TRBV28
J: TRBJ1-6

CDR3: CASRGQGDQPQHF
DNA: TGTGCCAGCAGGGGACAGGGCGATCAGCCCCAGCATTTT
size: NA
D: TRBD1
length: 13
V: TRBV2
J: TRBJ1-5

CDR3: CASSTPGLGGTGELFF
DNA: TGTGCCAGCAGTACGCCGGGACTTGGGGGCACCGGGGAGCTGTTTTTT
size: NA
D: NA
length: 16
V: TRBV28
J: TRBJ2-2

CDR3: CAWSKVISGNTIYF
DNA: TGTGCCTGGAGTAAAGTCATCTCTGGAAACACCATATATTTT
size: many
D: NA
length: 14
V: TRBV30
J: TRBJ1-3

CDR3: CASSPSLAGVRWETQYF
DNA: TGCGCCAGCAGCCCCAGTCTAGCGGGAGTGAGATGGGAGACCCAGTACTTC
size: NA
D: TRBD2
length: 17
V: TRBV5-1
J: TRBJ2-5

CDR3: CASSQDRGFYEQYF
DNA: TGCGCCAGCAGCCAGGACAGGGGGTTCTACGAGCAGTACTTC
size: NA
D: TRBD1
length: 14
V: TRBV5-1
J: TRBJ2-7

CDR3: CASSARSGRGNEQFF
DNA: TGCGCCAGCAGCGCCCGGTCGGGACGTGGGAATGAGCAGTTCTTC
size: once
D: NA
length: 15
V: TRBV5-1
J: TRBJ2-1

CDR3: CASRPLGASYNEQFF
DNA: TGTGCCAGCAGACCGTTGGGAGCCTCCTACAATGAGCAGTTCTTC
size: NA
D: NA
length: 15
V: TRBV27
J: TRBJ2-1

CDR3: CASSAWRGNYGYTF
DNA: TGTGCCAGCAGCGCCTGGCGGGGGAACTATGGCTACACCTTC
size: few
D: NA
length: 14
V: TRBV9
J: TRBJ1-2

CDR3: CATSGPGQTYGYTF
DNA: TGTGCCACCAGTGGTCCGGGACAGACGTATGGCTACACCTTC
size: few
D: TRBD1
length: 14
V: TRBV24-1
J: TRBJ1-2

CDR3: CASSDSGAGNQPQHF
DNA: TGTGCCAGCAGCGACTCGGGGGCTGGCAATCAGCCCCAGCATTTT
size: NA
D: NA
length: 15
V: TRBV7-9
J: TRBJ1-5

CDR3: CASRLYTGELFF
DNA: TGTGCCAGCAGACTTTACACCGGGGAGCTGTTTTTT
size: NA
D: NA
length: 12
V: TRBV11-2
J: TRBJ2-2

CDR3: CAWSTGGGQPQHF
DNA: TGTGCCTGGAGTACGGGGGGCGGTCAGCCCCAGCATTTT
size: NA
D: NA
length: 13
V: TRBV30
J: TRBJ1-5

CDR3: CASSQASGVSGRALTREQFF
DNA: TGCGCCAGCAGCCAAGCAAGCGGGGTGAGCGGGCGGGCCCTTACCAGGGAGCAGTTCTTC
size: NA
D: TRBD2
length: 20
V: TRBV4-1
J: TRBJ2-1

CDR3: CASSLDGLMNTEAFF
DNA: TGCGCCAGCAGCTTGGATGGTCTTATGAACACTGAAGCTTTCTTT
size: NA
D: NA
length: 15
V: TRBV5-1
J: TRBJ1-1

CDR3: CASSYTESSQFF
DNA: TGTGCCAGCAGCTACACCGAGAGTTCGCAGTTCTTC
size: NA
D: NA
length: 12
V: TRBV11-2
J: TRBJ2-1

CDR3: CASSSNLAGCIF
DNA: TGTGCCAGCAGCTCAAACCTAGCGGGGTGCATCTTC
size: NA
D: TRBD2
length: 12
V: TRBV13
J: TRBJ2-1

CDR3: CASSPRQLAGGGNEQFF
DNA: TGTGCCAGCAGCCCTCGACAACTAGCGGGAGGTGGGAATGAGCAGTTCTTC
size: NA
D: TRBD2
length: 17
V: TRBV4-2
J: TRBJ2-1

CDR3: CASSLSGGRANYGYTF
DNA: TGTGCCAGCAGTTTATCCGGGGGGCGAGCGAACTATGGCTACACCTTC
size: NA
D: NA
length: 16
V: TRBV27
J: TRBJ1-2

CDR3: CASLRDLGTEAFF
DNA: TGTGCCAGCCTTAGGGATCTAGGCACTGAAGCTTTCTTT
size: NA
D: NA
length: 13
V: TRBV7-9
J: TRBJ1-1

CDR3: CIGGNTGELFF
DNA: TGTATCGGCGGGAACACCGGGGAGCTGTTTTTT
size: NA
D: NA
length: 11
V: TRBV11-2
J: TRBJ2-2

CDR3: CASSQEENNSNQPQHF
DNA: TGTGCCAGCTCACAGGAGGAGAATAATAGCAATCAGCCCCAGCATTTT
size: NA
D: NA
length: 16
V: TRBV18
J: TRBJ1-5

CDR3: CASSPRTGKNNSPLHF
DNA: TGTGCCAGCTCACCCCGCACAGGGAAAAATAATTCACCCCTCCACTTT
size: few
D: NA
length: 16
V: TRBV18
J: TRBJ1-6

CDR3: CASSVAGQGETQYF
DNA: TGTGCCAGCAGCGTAGCGGGTCAGGGTGAGACCCAGTACTTC
size: once
D: NA
length: 14
V: TRBV9
J: TRBJ2-5

CDR3: CASSSGGGDYGYTF
DNA: TGTGCCAGCAGTTCTGGCGGAGGCGACTATGGCTACACCTTC
size: NA
D: NA
length: 14
V: TRBV7-9
J: TRBJ1-2

CDR3: CASSAGTGTGELFF
DNA: TGCGCCAGCAGCGCGGGGACGGGCACCGGGGAGCTGTTTTTT
size: NA
D: NA
length: 14
V: TRBV5-1
J: TRBJ2-2

CDR3: CAINRDSGQPQHF
DNA: TGTGCCATCAACAGGGACAGTGGGCAGCCCCAGCATTTT
size: few
D: TRBD1
length: 13
V: TRBV10-3
J: TRBJ1-5

CDR3: CASRTGLYSNQPQHF
DNA: TGTGCCAGTAGGACCGGGCTATATAGCAATCAGCCCCAGCATTTT
size: NA
D: NA
length: 15
V: TRBV19
J: TRBJ1-5

CDR3: CASGLFRENEQFF
DNA: TGTGCCAGCGGTCTCTTCAGGGAAAATGAGCAGTTCTTC
size: NA
D: NA
length: 13
V: TRBV2
J: TRBJ2-1